The 28 T cell receptor beta chains listed next were all sequenced from one sample in a study of blood T cell repertoires in COVID-19. Some clones are missing from TCRdb's copy, which holds only in-frame ones; the method was immunoSEQ multiplex PCR. The sample lists under 150,000 clones; about 88% were seen once. Specimen: PBMCs or T cells enriched from blood (not recorded which). These receptors all come from a woman between 45 and 65 years old who had recovered from COVID-19.

Comment on this clone: The same CDR3 is also encoded by other DNA sequences in this sample. This sequence joins TRBV7-9 and TRBJ2-7; D may be TRBD1 (5 bases). Germline-derived CDR1 and CDR2 are SEHNR and FQNEAQ (reference sequence). This CDR3 has 12 amino acids. V lost 2 bases and J lost 6, with 8 bases in between. The CDR3 region has the DNA TGTGCCAGCAGCTTAACAGGAACCGAGCAGTACTTC. Amino acids: CASSLTGTEQYF.

The CDR3 loop reads CASSFGQGATGELFF. CDR3 in DNA: TGTGCCAGCAGCTTTGGTCAGGGGGCCACCGGGGAGCTGTTTTTT. V usage is TRBV7-3 and J usage is TRBJ2-2; 8 bases match TRBD1. This CDR3 contains 15 residues. J was trimmed by 4 bases and V by 3 bases; bases with no gene match: 4. CDR1 and CDR2 (germline): SGHTA, FQGTGA.

V and J are TRBV14 and TRBJ2-3; the D gene is possibly TRBD1 (7 bases). The germline V gene has CDR1 SGHDN and CDR2 FVKESK. Trimming left V 4 bases short and J 9 bases short, with 20 bases between. The CDR3 runs 15 residues. As DNA, the CDR3 is TGTGCCAGCAGCCCGCCAGGACTACAGACAGGGACGCAGTATTTT. Translated, it gives CASSPPGLQTGTQYF.

This clone occurred a few times. The CDR3 reads CASSPRQGTGELFF. DNA of the CDR3: TGTGCCAGTAGTCCGAGACAGGGAACCGGGGAGCTGTTTTTT. V is TRBV19 and J is TRBJ2-2; 7 bases are shared with TRBD1. Germline values: CDR1 LNHDA, CDR2 SQIVND (reference sequence). The V and J ends lost 5 bases and 5 bases, in that order; junction bases with no gene match: 5. The CDR3 is 14 residues long. The entire variable domain, with the rest obtained from reference TRBV19 and TRBJ2-2, is as follows: DGGITQSPKYLFRKEGQNVTLSCEQNLNHDAMYWYRQDPGQGLRLIYYSQIVNDFQKGDIAEGYSVSREKKESFPLTVTSAQKNPTAFYLCASSPRQGTGELFFGEGSRLTVL.

The chain has TRBV5-1 and TRBJ1-2, with D uncertain. This CDR3 spans 14 amino acids. Germline-derived CDR1 and CDR2 are SGHRS and YFSETQ. V gave up 4 bases and J gave up 2 bases, with 12 bases separating them. For the CDR3, the DNA is TGCGCCAGCAGCCCCCTCGACGGGAACTATGGCTACACCTTC. Protein sequence: CASSPLDGNYGYTF.

This clone was seen only once. This chain joins TRBV5-8 and TRBJ2-7; 11 nucleotides match TRBD2. CDR1 and CDR2 (germline): SGHTS, YDEGEE. The CDR3 consists of 15 residues. After removal of 5 bases from V and 3 bases from J, the junction contained 7 bases not matched to a gene. The CDR3 sequence: CASRPLAGAIYEQYF. The CDR3 DNA sequence: TGTGCCAGCAGACCACTAGCGGGGGCCATCTACGAGCAGTACTTC.

This chain connects TRBV28 to TRBJ2-1; D gene unclear. The CDR3 has 15 amino acids. The V end lost 2 bases, the J end lost 0 bases, and 8 bases lay between the germline ends. Looked up from germline, CDR1 is MDHEN and CDR2 is SYDVKM. The CDR3 coding sequence is TGTGCCAGCAGTTTAGCAGGTATCTCCTACAATGAGCAGTTCTTC. This translates into CASSLAGISYNEQFF.

This sequence joins TRBV12-3 or TRBV12-4 and TRBJ2-1; D possibly corresponds to TRBD2 (6 bases). V was cut by 8 bases and J by 5 bases, with 13 bases left in between. This CDR3 region has 13 residues. The CDR3 DNA is TGTGCCAGCGCAGTTAGGAGGGACAATGAGCAGTTCTTC. Translated, it gives CASAVRRDNEQFF.

This rearrangement joins TRBV20-1 to TRBJ2-1, with 7 positions matching TRBD1. The CDR3 extends over 11 amino acids. From germline, CDR1 is DFQATT and CDR2 SNEGSKA (reference sequence). Trimming removed 8 bases from V and 6 bases from J; junction bases left unmatched: 4. CDR3 sequence: CSLQGPNEQFF. The CDR3 bases are TGCAGTTTACAGGGGCCCAATGAGCAGTTCTTC.

The chain employs TRBV19 and TRBJ1-1, with D possibly matching TRBD1 (5 bases). Germline V CDR1 and CDR2: LNHDA, SQIVND (reference sequence). CDR3 length equals 12 residues. Trimming shortened V by 3 bases and J by 11 bases, and 13 bases separated the two germline ends. CDR3 region: CASSIDSFVAFF. The CDR3 DNA follows: TGTGCCAGTAGTATCGACAGTTTTGTGGCTTTCTTT. Variable domain in full (rest from reference TRBV19 and TRBJ1-1): DGGITQSPKYLFRKEGQNVTLSCEQNLNHDAMYWYRQDPGQGLRLIYYSQIVNDFQKGDIAEGYSVSREKKESFPLTVTSAQKNPTAFYLCASSIDSFVAFFGQGTRLTVV.

V and J are TRBV6-5 and TRBJ2-3, with 7 bases fitting TRBD2. Trimming at V came to 8 bases and at J to 2 bases, leaving 10 bases not matched to a gene. The germline gives CDR1 MNHEY, CDR2 SVGAGI. This CDR3 comprises 15 residues. As DNA, the CDR3 is TGTGCCAGCTCTGGACTAGACTCATTCACAGATACGCAGTATTTT. Amino acid sequence: CASSGLDSFTDTQYF.

The chain recombines TRBV3-1 (or the pseudogene TRBV3-2) with TRBJ2-7, with TRBD2 matching 15 bases. From germline, CDR1 is LGHDT and CDR2 YNNKEL (reference sequence). CDR3 length: 15 residues. V lost 7 bases to trimming and J lost 5 bases; unmatched junction nucleotides: 6. CDR3 in DNA: TGTGCCAGCAACGGACTAGCGGGGGGGCGGAACGAGCAGTACTTC. This translates into CASNGLAGGRNEQYF.

This chain joins TRBV5-1 and TRBJ2-1; 15 nucleotides match TRBD2. The CDR3 consists of 14 residues. Germline V CDR1 and CDR2: SGHRS, YFSETQ. V lost 7 bases, J lost 10 bases, and 6 bases stayed unmatched. This CDR3 is CASRAGTSGGEQFF. The CDR3, as DNA: TGCGCCAGCCGCGCCGGGACTAGCGGGGGGGAGCAGTTCTTC.

A single count supports this clone. The V and J genes are TRBV11-3 and TRBJ2-7, with TRBD1 as a possible D gene (7 bases). The V and J ends lost 6 bases and 3 bases respectively, with 15 bases between them. Germline V gene sequence: CDR1 SGHNT, CDR2 YENEEA. The CDR3 contains 14 residues. CDR3 bases: TGTGCCAGCAGATCTCAGGGGGGTAACTACGAGCAGTACTTC. It yields the protein CASRSQGGNYEQYF.

This clone was detected once. The J gene is TRBJ2-3, the V gene TRBV5-1; 10 bases match TRBD2. With 0 bases clipped from V and 5 bases from J, the junction kept 6 bases outside the gene matches. In germline, CDR1 is SGHRS, CDR2 YFSETQ. The CDR3 is 16 residues long. CDR3 sequence: CASSLGASGGKDTQYF. Written as DNA, the CDR3 is TGCGCCAGCAGCTTGGGGGCTAGCGGGGGAAAAGATACGCAGTATTTT.

This clone has more than one count but fewer than ten. This sequence joins TRBV19 and TRBJ1-2, with TRBD1 matching 8 bases. Germline V gives CDR1 LNHDA, CDR2 SQIVND (reference sequence). V dropped 7 bases and J dropped 1; count of bases not matched to a gene: 14. The CDR3 spans 17 residues. The CDR3 nucleotides read TGTGCCAGTACCCCCTTGGCAGGGGGCGGGGGTAACTATGGCTACACCTTC. It yields the protein CASTPLAGGGGNYGYTF.

The V gene is TRBV7-8, the J gene TRBJ1-1; D gene unclear. The CDR3 totals 12 residues. Germline loops: CDR1 SGHVS, CDR2 FQNEAQ. V lost 5 bases and J lost 7, with 11 bases in between. The CDR3 sequence is CASSLAAYEAFF. The CDR3 bases are TGTGCCAGCAGCCTCGCAGCGTATGAAGCTTTCTTT.

This chain joins TRBV19 and TRBJ1-1; D possibly corresponds to TRBD1 (6 bases). The germline V and J ends were trimmed by 8 bases and 1 base, with 11 bases remaining between them. This CDR3 has 13 amino acids. Looked up from germline, CDR1 is LNHDA and CDR2 is SQIVND (reference sequence). The CDR3 protein is CASQIRGNTEAFF. The DNA for the CDR3 is TGTGCCAGTCAAATCAGGGGGAACACTGAAGCTTTCTTT.

This clone was picked up a small number of times. The chain recombines TRBV11-3 with TRBJ2-1; 9 bases are a match to TRBD1. The V gene's germline CDR1 is SGHNT and CDR2 YENEEA. V dropped 5 bases and J dropped 0; count of bases not matched to a gene: 2. The CDR3 covers 15 residues. For the CDR3, the DNA is TGTGCCAGCAGCGCGGGACAGGGCTCCTACAATGAGCAGTTCTTC. It translates to CASSAGQGSYNEQFF. Full variable domain (remainder filled in from reference TRBV11-3 and TRBJ2-1): EAGVVQSPRYKIIEKKQPVAFWCNPISGHNTLYWYLQNLGQGPELLIRYENEEAVDDSQLPKDRFSAERLKGVDSTLKIQPAELGDSAVYLCASSAGQGSYNEQFFGPGTRLTVL.

This clone was counted between two and nine times. The same CDR3 also results from other DNA sequences found in this sample. The chain recombines TRBV7-9 with TRBJ2-2, with a tentative D call TRBD2 (6 bases). Germline CDR1 is SEHNR and CDR2 is FQNEAQ (reference sequence). The CDR3 sequence is 14 residues long. V lost 4 bases and J 5 bases, leaving 11 bases between the germline ends. The CDR3: CASSSLGRTGELFF. The CDR3 DNA reads TGTGCCAGCAGCTCCCTAGGGAGGACCGGGGAGCTGTTTTTT.

The chain is built from TRBV27 and TRBJ2-3; 7 positions match TRBD1. CDR3 length equals 13 residues. Losses at the gene ends were 1 base for V and 6 bases for J; bases not matched to a gene: 1. Germline lookup yields CDR1 MNHEY and CDR2 SMNVEV (reference sequence). CDR3 in DNA: TGTGCCAGCAGTTTATTAGGGGGCGATACGCAGTATTTT. Translated: CASSLLGGDTQYF.

This clone showed up many times. This chain uses TRBV5-4 with TRBJ2-7; D perhaps matches TRBD2 (6 bases). The CDR3 loop spans 15 amino acids. Germline loops: CDR1 SGHNT, CDR2 YYREEE (reference sequence). V lost 0 bases to trimming and J lost 6 bases, with 16 bases between them. The CDR3 region is CASSLARGGGLEQYF. As DNA, the CDR3 is TGTGCCAGCAGCTTGGCGCGGGGTGGAGGTCTCGAGCAGTACTTC. The full variable domain, rest sourced from reference TRBV5-4 and TRBJ2-7, is ETGVTQSPTHLIKTRGQQVTLRCSSQSGHNTVSWYQQALGQGPQFIFQYYREEENGRGNFPPRFSGLQFPNYSSELNVNALELDDSALYLCASSLARGGGLEQYFGPGTRLTVT.

The CDR3 sequence: CASSYFGASGANVLTF. DNA of the CDR3: TGTGCCAGCAGTTACTTTGGGGCCTCTGGGGCCAACGTCCTGACTTTC. The chain combines TRBV6-5 with TRBJ2-6; a possible D gene is TRBD1 (5 bases). CDR3 length: 16 amino acids. Trimming shortened V by 1 base and J by 0 bases, and 7 bases separated the two germline ends. Germline V lookup: CDR1 MNHEY, CDR2 SVGAGI.

The chain combines TRBV4-1 with TRBJ2-1; 10 bases agree with TRBD2. V was pared by 2 bases and J by 2 bases, with 6 bases of the junction left unmatched. This CDR3 has 17 residues. Germline CDR1 and CDR2: MGHRA and YSYEKL. This chain's CDR3 is CASSQSPSGGAYNEQFF. Here the CDR3 DNA reads TGCGCCAGCAGCCAAAGCCCGAGCGGGGGGGCCTACAATGAGCAGTTCTTC.

This clone has just one count. The chain joins TRBV5-8 to TRBJ2-7; a weak D match, TRBD2 (5 bases). CDR3 length equals 13 residues. The V end lost 4 bases, the J end lost 7 bases, and 15 bases lay between the germline ends. Germline CDR1 is SGHTS and CDR2 is YDEGEE. The chain's CDR3 is CASSKDRRREQYF. CDR3 sequence (DNA): TGTGCCAGCAGCAAAGACCGGAGGCGGGAGCAGTACTTC.

This clone was recorded only once. The chain joins TRBV7-2 to TRBJ2-7, with 10 nucleotides matching TRBD2. The CDR3 is 15 residues long. Unmatched junction bases numbered 7, after V lost 5 bases and J lost 3 bases. Per the germline V gene, CDR1 is SGHTA and CDR2 is FQGNSA. CDR3 sequence reads: CASSISGLASYEQYF. The CDR3 bases are TGTGCCAGCAGCATCTCGGGACTAGCGAGCTACGAGCAGTACTTC.

J is TRBJ1-4 and V is TRBV18, with 8 bases fitting TRBD1. The CDR3 sequence is 15 residues long. Germline trimming cut 4 bases from V and 7 bases from J; bases unmatched to any gene: 8. From germline, CDR1 is KGHSH and CDR2 LQKENI. This CDR3 is CASSLFATGGEKLFF. CDR3 bases: TGTGCCAGCTCACTGTTTGCAACAGGGGGTGAAAAACTGTTTTTT.

The chain carries TRBV4-2 and TRBJ2-1; 11 nucleotides match TRBD2. This CDR3 spans 16 amino acids. Trimming took 1 base from V and 3 from J; bases not matched to a gene: 2. Germline V lookup: CDR1 LGHNA, CDR2 YNFKEQ. This chain's CDR3 is CASSQVLAGGYNEQFF. CDR3 sequence (DNA): TGTGCCAGCAGCCAAGTGCTAGCGGGGGGCTACAATGAGCAGTTCTTC.